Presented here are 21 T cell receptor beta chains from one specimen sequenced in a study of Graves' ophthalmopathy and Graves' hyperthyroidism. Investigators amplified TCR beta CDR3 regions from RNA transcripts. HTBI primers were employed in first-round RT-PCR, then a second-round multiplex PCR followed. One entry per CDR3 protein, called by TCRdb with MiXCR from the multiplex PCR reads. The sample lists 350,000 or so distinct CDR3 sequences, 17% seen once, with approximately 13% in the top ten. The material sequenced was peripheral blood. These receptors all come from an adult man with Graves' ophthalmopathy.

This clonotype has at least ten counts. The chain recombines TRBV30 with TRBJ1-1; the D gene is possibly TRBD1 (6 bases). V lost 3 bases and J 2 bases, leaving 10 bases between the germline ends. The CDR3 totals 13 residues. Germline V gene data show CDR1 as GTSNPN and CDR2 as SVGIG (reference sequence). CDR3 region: CAWRNRANTEAFF. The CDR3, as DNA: TGTGCCTGGAGGAACAGGGCTAACACTGAAGCTTTCTTT.

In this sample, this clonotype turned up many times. The CDR3 loop reads CASSDRRGGEYEQYF. For the CDR3, the DNA is TGTGCCAGCAGTGATCGGAGGGGAGGAGAATACGAGCAGTACTTC. V usage is TRBV2 and J usage is TRBJ2-7; tentatively, D is TRBD2 (6 bases). CDR3 size: 15 residues. Germline V gene lookup returns CDR1 SNHLY and CDR2 FYNNEI. The ends were cut back, 3 bases at V and 4 bases at J, with 16 bases in the middle.

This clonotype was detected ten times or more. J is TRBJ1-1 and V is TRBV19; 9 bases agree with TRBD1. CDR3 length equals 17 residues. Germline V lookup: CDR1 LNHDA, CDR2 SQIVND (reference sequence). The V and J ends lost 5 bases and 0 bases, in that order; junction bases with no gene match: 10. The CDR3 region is CASSPTGTGSMNTEAFF. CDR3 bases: TGTGCCAGTAGTCCCACCGGGACAGGGTCCATGAACACTGAAGCTTTCTTT.

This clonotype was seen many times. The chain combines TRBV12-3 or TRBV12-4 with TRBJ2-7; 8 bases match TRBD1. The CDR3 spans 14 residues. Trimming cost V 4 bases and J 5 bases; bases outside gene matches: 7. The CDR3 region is CASSSRQGKNEQYF. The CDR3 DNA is TGTGCCAGCAGTTCCCGACAGGGGAAGAACGAGCAGTACTTC.

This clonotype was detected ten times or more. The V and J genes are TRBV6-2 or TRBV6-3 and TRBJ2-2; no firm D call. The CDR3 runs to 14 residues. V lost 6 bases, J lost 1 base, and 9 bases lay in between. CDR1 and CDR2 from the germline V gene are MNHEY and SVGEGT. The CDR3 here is CASRILRNTGELFF. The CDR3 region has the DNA TGTGCCAGCAGAATACTCCGGAACACCGGGGAGCTGTTTTTT.

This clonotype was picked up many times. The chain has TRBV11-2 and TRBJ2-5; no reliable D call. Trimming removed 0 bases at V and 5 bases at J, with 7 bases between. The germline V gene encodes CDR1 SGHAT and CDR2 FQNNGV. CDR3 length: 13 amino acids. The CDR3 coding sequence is TGTGCCAGCAGCTTAGACGCCAGGGAGACCCAGTACTTC. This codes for CASSLDARETQYF.

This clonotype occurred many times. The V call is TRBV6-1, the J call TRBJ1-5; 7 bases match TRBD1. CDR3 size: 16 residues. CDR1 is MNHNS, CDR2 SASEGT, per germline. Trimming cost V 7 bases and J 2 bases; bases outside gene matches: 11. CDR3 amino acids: CASTSGQSARNQPQHF. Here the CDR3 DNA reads TGTGCCAGCACCTCGGGACAGTCAGCCCGCAATCAGCCCCAGCATTTT.

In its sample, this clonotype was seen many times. CDR3 sequence reads: CASSYLGDQPQHF. The CDR3 DNA is TGTGCCAGCAGTTATCTGGGCGATCAGCCCCAGCATTTT. V and J are TRBV6-2 or TRBV6-3 and TRBJ1-5; D is uncertain. This CDR3 has 13 amino acids. Per the germline V gene, CDR1 is MNHEY and CDR2 is SVGEGT. The ends were cut back, 3 bases at V and 5 bases at J, with 8 bases in the middle.

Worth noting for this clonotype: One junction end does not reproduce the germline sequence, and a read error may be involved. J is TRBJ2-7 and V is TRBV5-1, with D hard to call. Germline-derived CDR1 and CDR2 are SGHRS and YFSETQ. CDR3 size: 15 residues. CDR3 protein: CTSSLAKDGSYEQYF. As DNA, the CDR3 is TGCACCAGCAGCTTGGCCAAGGACGGGTCCTACGAGCAGTACTTC. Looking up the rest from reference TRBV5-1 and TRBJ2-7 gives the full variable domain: KAGVTQTPRYLIKTRGQQVTLSCSPISGHRSVSWYQQTPGQGLQFLFEYFSETQRNKGNFPGRFSGRQFSNSRSEMNVSTLELGDSALYLCTSSLAKDGSYEQYFGPGTRLTVT.

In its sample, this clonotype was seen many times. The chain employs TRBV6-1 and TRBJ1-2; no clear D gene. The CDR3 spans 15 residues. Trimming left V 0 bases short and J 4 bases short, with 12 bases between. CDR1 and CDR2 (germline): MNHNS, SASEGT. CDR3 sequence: CASSEAGSSVYGYTF. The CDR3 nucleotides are TGTGCCAGCAGTGAAGCCGGCAGTAGTGTCTATGGCTACACCTTC.

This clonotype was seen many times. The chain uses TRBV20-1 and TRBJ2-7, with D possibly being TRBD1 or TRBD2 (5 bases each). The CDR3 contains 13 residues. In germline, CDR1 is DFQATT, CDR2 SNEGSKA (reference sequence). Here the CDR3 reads CSTIRDLNYEQYF. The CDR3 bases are TGCAGCACCATCCGGGACCTAAACTACGAGCAGTACTTC.

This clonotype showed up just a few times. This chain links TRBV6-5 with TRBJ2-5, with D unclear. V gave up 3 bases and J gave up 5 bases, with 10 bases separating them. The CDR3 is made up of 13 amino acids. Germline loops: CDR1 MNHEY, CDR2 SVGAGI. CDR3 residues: CASSYSFLETQYF. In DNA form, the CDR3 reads TGTGCCAGCAGTTATTCCTTCCTGGAGACCCAGTACTTC.

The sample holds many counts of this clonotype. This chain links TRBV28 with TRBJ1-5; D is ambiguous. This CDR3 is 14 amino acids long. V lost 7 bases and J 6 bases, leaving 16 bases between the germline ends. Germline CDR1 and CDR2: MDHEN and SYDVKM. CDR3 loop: CASTQSGWGQPQHF. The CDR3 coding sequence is TGTGCCAGCACCCAATCGGGTTGGGGTCAGCCCCAGCATTTT.

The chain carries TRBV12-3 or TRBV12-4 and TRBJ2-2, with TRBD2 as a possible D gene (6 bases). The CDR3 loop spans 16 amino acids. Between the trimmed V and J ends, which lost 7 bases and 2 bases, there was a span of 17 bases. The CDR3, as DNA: TGTGCCAGCAACTGGAAATCGGGACTCAACACCGGGGAGCTGTTTTTT. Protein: CASNWKSGLNTGELFF.

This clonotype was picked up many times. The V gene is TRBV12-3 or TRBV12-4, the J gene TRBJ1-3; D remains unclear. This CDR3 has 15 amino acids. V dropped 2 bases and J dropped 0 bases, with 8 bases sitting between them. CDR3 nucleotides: TGTGCCAGCAGTTTACTGCCCGACTCTGGAAACACCATATATTTT. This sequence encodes CASSLLPDSGNTIYF.

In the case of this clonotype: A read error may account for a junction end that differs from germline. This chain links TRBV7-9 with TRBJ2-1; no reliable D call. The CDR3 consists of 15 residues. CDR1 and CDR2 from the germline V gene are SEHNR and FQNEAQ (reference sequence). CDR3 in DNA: TGTGCCAGCAGCTTAGAGGGTGACTCCTACAATGAGCAGCTCTTC. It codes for CASSLEGDSYNEQLF. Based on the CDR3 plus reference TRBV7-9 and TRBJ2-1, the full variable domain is DTGVSQNPRHKITKRGQNVTFRCDPISEHNRLYWYRQTLGQGPEFLTYFQNEAQLEKSRLLSDRFSAERPKGSFSTLEIQRTEQGDSAMYLCASSLEGDSYNEQLFGPGTRLTVL.

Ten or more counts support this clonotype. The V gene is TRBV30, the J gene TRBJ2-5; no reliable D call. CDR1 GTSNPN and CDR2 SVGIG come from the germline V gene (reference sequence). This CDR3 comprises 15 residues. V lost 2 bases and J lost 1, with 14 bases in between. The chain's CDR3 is CAWSSPAGPQETQYF. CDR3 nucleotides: TGTGCCTGGAGTTCCCCGGCAGGCCCCCAAGAGACCCAGTACTTC.

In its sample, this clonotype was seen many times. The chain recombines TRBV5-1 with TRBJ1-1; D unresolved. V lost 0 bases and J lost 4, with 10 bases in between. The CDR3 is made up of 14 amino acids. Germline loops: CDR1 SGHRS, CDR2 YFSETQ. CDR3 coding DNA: TGCGCCAGCAGCTTGGGGGCGTCGGGCACTGAAGCTTTCTTT. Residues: CASSLGASGTEAFF.

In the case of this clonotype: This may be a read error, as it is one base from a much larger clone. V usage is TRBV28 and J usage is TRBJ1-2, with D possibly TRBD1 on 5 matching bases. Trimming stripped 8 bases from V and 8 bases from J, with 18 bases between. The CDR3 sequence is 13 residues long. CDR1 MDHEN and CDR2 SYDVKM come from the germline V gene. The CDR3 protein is CASSVGAYLGYTF. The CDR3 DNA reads TGTGCCAGCTCAGTAGGGGCTTATCTGGGCTACACCTTC.

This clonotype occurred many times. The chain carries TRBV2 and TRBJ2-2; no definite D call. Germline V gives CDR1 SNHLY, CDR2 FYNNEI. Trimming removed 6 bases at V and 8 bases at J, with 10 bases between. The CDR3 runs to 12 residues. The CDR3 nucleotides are TGTGCCAGCAGGGGCGCTGGTGGGGAGCTGTTTTTT. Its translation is CASRGAGGELFF.

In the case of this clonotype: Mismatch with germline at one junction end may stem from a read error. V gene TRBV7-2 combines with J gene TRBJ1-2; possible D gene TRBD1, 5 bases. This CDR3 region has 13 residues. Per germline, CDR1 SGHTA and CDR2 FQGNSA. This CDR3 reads CASSLTVNYGYIF. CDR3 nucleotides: TGTGCCAGCAGCCTGACAGTTAACTATGGCTACATCTTC.